Reported below is one TCR beta chain. Its specificity is not known. TCRdb's copy holds only in-frame clones and misses some; the assay was immunoSEQ multiplex PCR. Of approximately 74,000 clones listed, roughly 90% are singletons. The entry originates in a study of OX40 agonist ivuxolimab in advanced cancers. About the study: Patients in the trial were receiving intravenous ivuxolimab every 2 weeks, at doses of 0.01 to 10 mg/kg.

With 4 bases clipped from V and 6 bases from J, the junction kept 8 bases outside the gene matches. This CDR3 region has 16 residues. Germline loops: CDR1 KGHSH, CDR2 LQKENI. General study findings and limits: The mean number of expanded clones was higher in CD8+ T cells than in CD4+.

The chain uses TRBV18 and TRBJ2-2; the match to TRBD2 covers 10 bases. This sequence originates from an adult with an advanced solid tumor such as melanoma, head and neck, liver or kidney cancer. The sample in question was CD4+ or CD8+ T cells sorted from blood, obtained in a trial of the OX40 agonist ivuxolimab. DNA of the CDR3: TGTGCCAGCTCACATACCAGCGGGAGGGGATCCGGGGAGCTGTTTTTT. Its translation: CASSHTSGRGSGELFF.